This TCR beta chain was profiled in a study of OX40 agonist ivuxolimab in advanced cancers. About this clone itself: Its antigen is not known.

Sequencing used immunoSEQ multiplex PCR; TCRdb keeps in-frame clones, though not all of them. The sample holds around 60,000 clones, about 91% seen once. The V gene lost 3 bases and the J gene lost 0 bases, with 11 bases spanning the gap. The CDR3 spans 15 residues. Germline values: CDR1 LNHDA, CDR2 SQIVND (reference sequence). General observations from the study: Some nonresponders additionally presented with little normalized T-cell clonal expansion. CD8+ T cells (on average) carried more expanded clones than CD4+ T cells.

The source was CD4+ or CD8+ T cells sorted from blood, collected in a trial of the OX40 agonist ivuxolimab. The rearrangement uses TRBV19 and TRBJ1-1; no firm D call. This clonotype was sampled from an adult with an advanced solid tumor such as melanoma, head and neck, liver or kidney cancer. CDR3 sequence: CASSIRREMNTEAFF. The CDR3 DNA is TGTGCCAGTAGTATTAGGCGGGAGATGAACACTGAAGCTTTCTTT. The whole variable domain, remainder taken from reference TRBV19 and TRBJ1-1, is DGGITQSPKYLFRKEGQNVTLSCEQNLNHDAMYWYRQDPGQGLRLIYYSQIVNDFQKGDIAEGYSVSREKKESFPLTVTSAQKNPTAFYLCASSIRREMNTEAFFGQGTRLTVV.